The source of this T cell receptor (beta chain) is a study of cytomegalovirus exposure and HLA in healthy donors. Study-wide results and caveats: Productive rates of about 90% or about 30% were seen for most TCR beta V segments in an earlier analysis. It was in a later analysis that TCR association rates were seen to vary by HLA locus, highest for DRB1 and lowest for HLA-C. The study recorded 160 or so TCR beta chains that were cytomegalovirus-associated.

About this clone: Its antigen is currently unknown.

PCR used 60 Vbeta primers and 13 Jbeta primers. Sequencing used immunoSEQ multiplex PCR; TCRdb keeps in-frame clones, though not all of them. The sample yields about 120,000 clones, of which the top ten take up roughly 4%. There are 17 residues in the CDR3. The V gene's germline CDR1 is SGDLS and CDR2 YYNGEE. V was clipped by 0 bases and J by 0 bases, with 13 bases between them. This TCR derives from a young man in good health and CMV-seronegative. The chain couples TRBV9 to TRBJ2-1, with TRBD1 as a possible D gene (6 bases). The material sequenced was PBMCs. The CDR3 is CASSVVGQQSSYNEQFF. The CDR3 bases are TGTGCCAGCAGCGTAGTTGGACAGCAGAGCTCCTACAATGAGCAGTTCTTC.